The text below deals with one TCR beta chain. The antigen is undetermined. This sample is part of a study of cytomegalovirus exposure and HLA in healthy donors. Study-wide background: The 100 to 150 validation repertoires used the same platform as the roughly 670 first-cohort repertoires, a later analysis reported.

Findings and limits, study-wide: According to a subsequent analysis, TCR clusters from the first cohort were inclined to appear together in the 120 validation repertoires. Despite most TCR sequences being rare, some public TCRs occurred in many donors. Researchers catalogued some 160 TCR beta chains as cytomegalovirus-associated.

The repertoire was sequenced with immunoSEQ multiplex PCR; TCRdb's copy has only in-frame clones and lacks some. The sample records more than 110,000 clones, almost 90% being singletons. Sequencing was performed on PBMCs. The clonotype comes from a woman aged 18-29 years in good health and CMV-seropositive.

This chain's CDR3 is CASSEIAGGQETQYF. The CDR3 DNA sequence: TGTGCCAGCAGTGAAATAGCGGGGGGGCAAGAGACCCAGTACTTC. The V gene is TRBV6-1, the J gene TRBJ2-5; 11 bases line up with TRBD2. The CDR3 has 15 residues. Germline lookup yields CDR1 MNHNS and CDR2 SASEGT. The V and J ends lost 2 bases and 2 bases, in that order; junction bases with no gene match: 1.